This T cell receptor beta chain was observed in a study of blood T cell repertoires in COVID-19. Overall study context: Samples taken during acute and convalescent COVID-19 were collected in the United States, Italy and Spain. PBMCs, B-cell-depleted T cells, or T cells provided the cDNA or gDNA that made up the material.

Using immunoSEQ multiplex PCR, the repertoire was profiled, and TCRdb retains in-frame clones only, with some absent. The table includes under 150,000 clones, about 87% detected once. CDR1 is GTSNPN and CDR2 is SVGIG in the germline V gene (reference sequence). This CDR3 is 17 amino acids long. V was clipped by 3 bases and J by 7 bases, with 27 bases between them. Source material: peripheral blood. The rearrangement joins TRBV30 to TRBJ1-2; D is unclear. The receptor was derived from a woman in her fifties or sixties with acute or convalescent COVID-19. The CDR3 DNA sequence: TGTGCCTGGAGCGAAAATTCGGCAGGACTAACCTCAGGTGGCTACACCTTC. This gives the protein CAWSENSAGLTSGGYTF.